This record concerns one T cell receptor beta chain sequence. This entry comes from a study of blood T cell repertoires in COVID-19. Study as a whole: Acute and convalescent COVID-19 samples came from the United States, Italy and Spain. PBMCs, B-cell-depleted T cells, or T cells were the source of the cDNA or gDNA that made up the material.

The authors' processing: Amplification of reference gene primers was used by the study to estimate nucleated cell counts. The table came from immunoSEQ multiplex PCR; TCRdb's copy has only in-frame clones and leaves some out. D and trimming were read from the DNA, whereas the V and J calls and clone size are those reported in that table. The sample lists roughly 91,000 clones; around 84% were seen once. Sequenced input: peripheral blood. This sequence originates from a man between 65 and 80 years old with active or convalescent COVID-19.

CDR3 loop: CSVRDSSYEQYF. DNA of the CDR3: TGCAGTGTCCGGGACAGCTCCTACGAGCAGTACTTC. This sequence joins TRBV29-1 and TRBJ2-7, with TRBD1 identical over 7 bases. This CDR3 spans 12 amino acids. The germline V gene encodes CDR1 SQVTM and CDR2 ANQGSEA.